This T cell receptor (beta chain) was identified during a study of T cells of healthy individuals. This clonotype was detected ten times or more. Germline V gives CDR1 SGHDT, CDR2 YYEEEE. The CDR3 loop spans 14 amino acids. Trimming left V 4 bases short and J 3 bases short, with 8 bases between. TCRdb called the 5' RACE reads again in MiXCR, with one record for every CDR3 protein. The sample lists about 53,000 distinct CDR3 sequences, around 15% occurring once. The chain employs TRBV5-6 and TRBJ2-6; D remains ambiguous. The source of this sequence is a human donor in good health. The CDR3 region is CASSPNIGANVLTF. In DNA, the CDR3 is TGTGCCAGCAGCCCTAATATTGGGGCCAACGTCCTGACTTTC.